The 5 T cell receptor beta chains below all came from one sample that was sequenced in a study of human T cells and chemical hapten exposure. In TCRdb, the RACE reads were re-called with MiXCR into one record per CDR3 protein. The sample records some 120,000 distinct CDR3 sequences, about 9.4% being singletons. Time point meaning: healthy volunteer bleed at 2 weeks. Sequencing started from total RNA isolated from unfractionated whole blood. Input material: whole blood. These receptors all come from a male donor in good health. Some clones in this sample may be carry-over from other donors' samples.

This clonotype was recorded many times. The chain links TRBV3-1 to TRBJ1-1; D is unclear. Deletions cut 0 bases from V and 3 bases from J, with 8 bases between. CDR3 length: 14 residues. Germline V gives CDR1 LGHDT, CDR2 YNNKEL (reference sequence). The CDR3 reads CASSQDLRYTEAFF. CDR3 DNA: TGTGCCAGCAGCCAAGATTTAAGGTACACTGAAGCTTTCTTT.

There are many counts of this clonotype. The chain joins TRBV6-6 to TRBJ2-7; the D is unclear. Germline assignment: CDR1 MNHNY and CDR2 SVGAGI (reference sequence). The CDR3 runs to 13 residues. V was cut by 7 bases and J by 1 base, with 11 bases left in between. The CDR3 region has the DNA TGTGCCAGCACCCCTCCGGCATCCTACGAGCAGTACTTC. It encodes CASTPPASYEQYF.

Worth noting for this clonotype: This may stem from a read error, because a much larger clone lies one nucleotide away. The chain couples TRBV7-8 to TRBJ2-2, with a possible D match to TRBD2 (5 bases). Germline CDR1 SGHVS, CDR2 FQNEAQ. The CDR3 sequence is 14 residues long. Here the CDR3 reads CTSSLAWITGELFF. DNA of the CDR3: TGTACCAGCAGCTTAGCGTGGATCACCGGGGAGCTGTTTTTT.

The sample holds a few counts of this clonotype. V usage is TRBV6-2 or TRBV6-3 and J usage is TRBJ2-1; D remains unclear. The CDR3 consists of 16 residues. V was cut by 6 bases and J by 0 bases, with 15 bases left in between. The germline gives CDR1 MNHEY, CDR2 SVGEGT. CDR3 residues: CASSPYPGSSYNEQFF. DNA for the CDR3: TGTGCCAGCAGCCCCTATCCGGGCAGCTCCTACAATGAGCAGTTCTTC.

V usage is TRBV20-1 and J usage is TRBJ2-5, with TRBD2 matching 7 bases. CDR1 and CDR2 from the germline V gene are DFQATT and SNEGSKA (reference sequence). This CDR3 has 14 amino acids. V was clipped by 5 bases and J by 2 bases; unmatched bases: 8. The CDR3 loop reads CSARDYVGQETQYF. The CDR3 DNA sequence: TGCAGTGCTCGGGACTACGTAGGGCAAGAGACCCAGTACTTC.